This record looks at one TCR beta chain sequence and its context. This sample is drawn from a study of cytomegalovirus exposure and HLA in healthy donors. Amplification used 60 Vbeta primers and 13 Jbeta primers. Profiling relied on immunoSEQ multiplex PCR, and the TCRdb table lists in-frame clones only, not all of them. The table lists approximately 130,000 clones, approximately 83% of them singletons, with about 1.2% in the top ten. V lost 0 bases to trimming and J lost 10 bases, with 14 bases between them. This CDR3 has 15 amino acids. Germline CDR1 is SGHRS and CDR2 is YFSETQ. The V call is TRBV5-1, the J call TRBJ1-6, with D unresolved. This TCR derives from a girl aged 2 to 10 in good health and CMV-seronegative. Sequenced sample: PBMCs. The CDR3 protein is CASSLEEGVRSPLHF. DNA for the CDR3: TGCGCCAGCAGCTTGGAGGAGGGAGTAAGGTCACCCCTCCACTTT.